This paragraph reports one T cell receptor beta chain. This clonotype was seen a few times. No cognate antigen has been identified for it. Per-nucleotide qualities are absent, and no much larger clonotype sits a single base away. The protocol used for the library was 5' RACE. Sequenced using an Illumina HiSeq 2000. A universal primer binding site was added through template switching, and the final cDNA carried a unique molecular identifier so that TCR cDNA molecules could be counted accurately. Specific primers in the conserved constant-segment region were used to synthesize first-strand cDNA for the TCR alpha and beta chains. To control for contamination, every cDNA library carried two barcodes: a SMART-Mk sample barcode plus Illumina barcodes. TruSeq adapter sequences and Illumina sample barcodes were added in two successive PCR steps. TCR alpha and beta cDNA libraries were sequenced on the Illumina HiSeq platform with custom primers. The paper's data handling went like this. Unique molecular identifiers were extracted from raw reads with MiGEC, and CDR3 positions were determined with MiXCR. For each individual, recombination models were inferred using an EM algorithm with the repgenHMM and IGoR tools. The tcR package in R was used for shared clonotype analysis, with sharing normalized by the product of cloneset sizes. To study raw recombination without the effects of thymic and clonal selection, out-of-frame nonproductive sequences were analyzed. The public reads were quality trimmed at Q25 with fastp and then assembled into clones with MiXCR by TCRdb, keeping productive beta chains. Records with the same CDR3 protein are collapsed into one entry carrying the most frequent genes and DNA. These V and J calls derive from TCRdb rather than the authors' analysis. For this sample there are 500,000 to 600,000 distinct CDR3 sequences; roughly a fifth appear just once. Jointly, the top ten make up 0.75% to 0.95% of the sample.

The trim is 4 bases for V and 1 base for J, with a gap of 17 bases between the germline ends. Including the terminal cysteine and phenylalanine, the CDR3 comprises 16 residues. Here the CDR3 DNA is all that survives: 48 bases in frame from base 1. CDR1 and CDR2, looked up from the germline V gene, are SGHRS and YFSETQ. Only healthy Caucasian donors were included. The twin cohort comprised three pairs of female monozygotic twins, all aged about 18 to 29 years. CD4+ and CD8+ T cell populations were isolated with positive isolation kits from Invitrogen. This record comes from a study of identical twins (dated by TCRdb to 2016 to 2017). With respect to the entire study: The study deep-sequenced TCR alpha and beta repertoires from monozygotic twins, unrelated adults of various ages and cord blood to test whether fetal clonotypes persist. Replicate twin experiments were performed at different times using different library preparation protocols to rule out contamination.

Beyond this particular receptor, the publication reports: In monozygotic twins, recombination models systematically underestimated out-of-frame TCR alpha sharing, but the models matched the sharing seen between unrelated individuals. Out-of-frame TCR alpha sequences shared between twins showed an excess of low generation-probability sequences compared with coincidental sharing between unrelated individuals. Because the same donors could not be followed over many years, the conclusions relied on cross-sectional statistical analysis. Zero-insertion analyses could be partly confounded by invariant T cells such as MAIT and iNKT, although diverse VJ usage argued against such confounding for most clonotypes. A weaker excess of twin sharing was found in beta out-of-frame sequences because the signal-to-noise ratio was lowered by fewer shared sequences. Abundant cord blood beta clonotypes carried fewer insertions; young adult naive repertoires showed a weaker similar trend, while memory repertoires showed none.

The same data also contributed to another study, on T cells expressing NK-cell markers. From the second report: Under ten donors provided sorted CD3+CD56+NKG2C+, CD3+CD56+NKG2C- and CD3+CD56-NKG2C+ T-cell subsets, whose TCR beta-chain repertoires were profiled. Among the eight sequenced donors, only one was HCMV-seronegative, while the other seven were HCMV-seropositive. To restrict sorting to alphabetaTCR-expressing T cells, an anti-gammadeltaTCR antibody was added in several experiments. In over 5 donors, the dominant CD3+CD56+NKG2C+ clonotypes were among the top 10 CD8+ clonotypes and accounted for 1.0-7.0% of CD8+ T cells. Those dominant clonotypes were again the most abundant among CD3+CD56-NKG2C+ cells in a few donors, at about 28.3-65%. Whether the expanded NKG2C-expressing T cell clones were specific for HCMV antigens was left unclear. The eight sequenced donors were randomly selected healthy volunteers, three men and five women. HCMV serostatus was determined by detecting HCMV-specific IgG in serum with a commercial ELISA kit. MIGEC was used to demultiplex reads and group reads by UMI, and MiTCR was used to assemble and quantify clonotypes. Only TCR cDNA sequences supported by at least two reads were kept to exclude erroneous sequences. The tcR package was used for downstream repertoire analysis, and clonotypes were matched across fractions by CDR3 nucleotide sequence plus V segment. VDJmatch was used to annotate antigen specificity against VDJdb, with one amino acid substitution in CDR3 allowed.

Material for sequencing was CD4+ T cells sorted from blood. This sequence originates from a woman aged 18-29 years in good health. The V and J segments used are TRBV5-1 and TRBJ2-5; the D match is possibly TRBD1 or TRBD2, with 5 bases aligned in each. The DNA reads as follows: TGCGCCAGCAGCGGAGGACCCGCTAGGGGCCAAGAGACCCAGTACTTC. Translated, it gives CASSGGPARGQETQYF.